This T cell receptor beta chain was identified in a study of monozygotic twins with cystic fibrosis. Study results and caveats: In 13 of 16 pairs, V gene usage was closest to the co-twin's.

Comments on this clone: Its antigen is as yet unknown.

The data were produced by immunoSEQ multiplex PCR, yet TCRdb's version contains in-frame clones alone and is incomplete. The table records about 35,000 clones, around 65% of them present only once. The sequenced sample was blood. The sequence was obtained from a girl between 5 and 17 years old with cystic fibrosis.

The CDR3 here is CASSLVDRGEKLFF. The CDR3 DNA is TGTGCCAGCAGTTTGGTTGACAGGGGTGAAAAACTGTTTTTT. The rearrangement joins TRBV28 to TRBJ1-4, with 8 bases identical to TRBD1. The CDR3 has 14 amino acids. V lost 3 bases and J lost 7; bases outside the gene matches: 4. The germline gives CDR1 MDHEN, CDR2 SYDVKM.